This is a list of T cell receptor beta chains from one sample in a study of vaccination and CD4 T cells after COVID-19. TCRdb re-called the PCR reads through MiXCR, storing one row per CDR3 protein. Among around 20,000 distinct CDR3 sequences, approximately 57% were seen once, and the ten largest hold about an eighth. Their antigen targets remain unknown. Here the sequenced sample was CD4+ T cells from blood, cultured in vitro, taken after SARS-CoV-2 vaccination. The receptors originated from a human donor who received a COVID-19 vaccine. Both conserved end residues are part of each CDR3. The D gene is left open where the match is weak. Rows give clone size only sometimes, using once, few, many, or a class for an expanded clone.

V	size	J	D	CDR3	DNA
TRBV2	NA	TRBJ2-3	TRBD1	CASSATGTGIVADTQYF	TGTGCCAGCAGTGCTACCGGGACAGGGATTGTTGCAGATACGCAGTATTTT
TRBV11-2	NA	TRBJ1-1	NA	CASSKEQENTEAFF	TGTGCCAGCAGCAAAGAACAGGAGAACACTGAAGCTTTCTTT
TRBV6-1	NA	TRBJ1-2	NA	CASSEQGILNYGYTF	TGTGCCAGCAGTGAACAGGGAATATTAAACTATGGCTACACCTTC
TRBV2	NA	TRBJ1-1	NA	CASRAVLAFF	TGTGCCAGCAGGGCGGTGCTGGCTTTCTTT
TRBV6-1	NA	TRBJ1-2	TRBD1	CASRGQGASYGYTF	TGTGCCAGCAGGGGACAGGGAGCCAGCTATGGCTACACCTTC
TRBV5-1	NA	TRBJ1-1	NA	CASSSTDINTEAFF	TGCGCCAGCAGCTCGACAGATATCAACACTGAAGCTTTCTTT
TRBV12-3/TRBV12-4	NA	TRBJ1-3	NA	CASSPVRDTIYF	TGTGCCAGCAGTCCAGTCAGGGACACCATATATTTT
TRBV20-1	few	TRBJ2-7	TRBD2	CSARPAGTSGGPQRGEQYF	TGCAGTGCTAGGCCCGCCGGGACTAGCGGGGGGCCTCAGAGGGGCGAGCAGTACTTC
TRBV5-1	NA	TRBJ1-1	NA	CASSLNGGRENTEAFF	TGCGCCAGCAGCTTGAACGGTGGACGGGAGAACACTGAAGCTTTCTTT
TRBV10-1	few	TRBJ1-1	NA	CASSDPVVFRGWNTEAFF	TGCGCCAGCAGTGACCCCGTTGTGTTTCGGGGATGGAACACTGAAGCTTTCTTT
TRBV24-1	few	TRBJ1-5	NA	CATSSTLEGDNQPQHF	TGTGCCACCAGTTCTACCTTAGAAGGGGACAATCAGCCCCAGCATTTT
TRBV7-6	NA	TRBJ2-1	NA	CASSFKIRGASDNEQFF	TGTGCCAGCAGCTTTAAAATTCGCGGAGCGTCCGACAATGAGCAGTTCTTC
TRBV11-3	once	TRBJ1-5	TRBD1	CASSQGQGSNQPQHF	TGTGCCAGCAGCCAGGGACAGGGTAGCAATCAGCCCCAGCATTTT
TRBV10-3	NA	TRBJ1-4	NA	CAISGTQATNEKLFF	TGTGCCATCAGCGGGACACAAGCAACTAATGAAAAACTGTTTTTT
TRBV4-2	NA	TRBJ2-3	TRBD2	CASRSTSGSTDTQYF	TGTGCCAGCAGGTCGACTAGCGGAAGCACAGATACGCAGTATTTT
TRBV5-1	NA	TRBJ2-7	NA	CASSLRRGLSYEQYF	TGCGCCAGCAGCTTGCGGCGGGGGCTATCCTACGAGCAGTACTTC
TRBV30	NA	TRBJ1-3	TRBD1	CAWSGTGDSGNTIYF	TGTGCCTGGAGCGGAACAGGGGACTCTGGAAACACCATATATTTT
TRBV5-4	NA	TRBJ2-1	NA	CASSAGLNRNEQFF	TGTGCCAGCAGCGCGGGACTTAATAGGAATGAGCAGTTCTTC
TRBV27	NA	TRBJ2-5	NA	CASSFGSRQETQYF	TGTGCCAGCAGTTTTGGGTCTAGGCAAGAGACCCAGTACTTC
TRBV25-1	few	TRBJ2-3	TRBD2	CASSASGGTTDTQYF	TGTGCCAGCAGTGCATCGGGGGGGACCACAGATACGCAGTATTTT
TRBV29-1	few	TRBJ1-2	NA	CSGFRLGHGYTF	TGCAGCGGATTCCGTTTGGGGCATGGCTACACCTTC
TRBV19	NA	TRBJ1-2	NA	CASSEGRVYGYTF	TGTGCCAGTAGTGAGGGGCGCGTCTATGGCTACACCTTC